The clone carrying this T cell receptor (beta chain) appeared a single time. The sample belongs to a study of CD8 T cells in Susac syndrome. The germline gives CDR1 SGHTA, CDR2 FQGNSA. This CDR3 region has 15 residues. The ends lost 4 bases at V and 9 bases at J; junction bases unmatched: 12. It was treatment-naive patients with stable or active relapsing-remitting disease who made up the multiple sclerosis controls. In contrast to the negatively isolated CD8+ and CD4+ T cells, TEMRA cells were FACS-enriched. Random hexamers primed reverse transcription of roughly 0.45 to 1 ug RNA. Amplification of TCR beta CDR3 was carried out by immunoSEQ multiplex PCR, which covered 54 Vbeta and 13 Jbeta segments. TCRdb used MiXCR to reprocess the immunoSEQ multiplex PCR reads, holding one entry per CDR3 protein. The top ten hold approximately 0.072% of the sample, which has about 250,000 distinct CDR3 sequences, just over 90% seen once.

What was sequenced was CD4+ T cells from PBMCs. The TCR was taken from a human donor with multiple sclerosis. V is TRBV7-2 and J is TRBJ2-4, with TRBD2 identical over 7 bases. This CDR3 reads CASSSAAGSGGIQYF. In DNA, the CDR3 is TGTGCCAGCAGCTCCGCAGCGGGAAGCGGAGGCATTCAGTACTTC.